The present entry profiles one T cell receptor beta chain with its context. What it recognizes is unknown. The entry originates in a study of cytomegalovirus exposure and HLA in healthy donors. Overall study results and limits: The study designated 150 or so TCR beta chains cytomegalovirus-associated. Reports credit the classifier with highly specific, highly sensitive diagnosis of cytomegalovirus status.

Clones were read by immunoSEQ multiplex PCR, and TCRdb kept only the in-frame ones, dropping some. Of some 110,000 clones in the sample, roughly 83% are singletons; the top ten hold roughly 5.3%. The V gene end was trimmed by 4 bases and the J gene end by 0 bases; junction bases not matched to a gene: 15. CDR3 length: 20 residues. Germline CDR1 and CDR2: MNHNS and SASEGT. This clonotype was obtained from a young man in good health and CMV-seronegative. Source material: PBMCs. The rearrangement links TRBV6-1 to TRBJ1-6; 7 bases are a match to TRBD1. This CDR3 is CASSAQGQGDTSSYNSPLHF. The DNA for the CDR3 is TGTGCCAGCAGTGCACAGGGGCAGGGCGATACGAGCTCCTATAATTCACCCCTCCACTTT.